One and the same sample provided the 16 T cell receptor beta chains below, sequenced in a study of T-cell reconstitution after alpha-beta-depleted transplantation in children. As it was prepared, the TCRbeta library received unique molecular identifiers. TCRdb re-called the PCR reads with MiXCR, one entry per CDR3 protein. The sample holds 640,000 or so distinct CDR3 sequences, over 15% seen once. The input for sequencing was PBMCs from the stem cell graft donor, taken from the stem cell graft. Receptors were obtained from a human donor who donated a stem cell graft to a child with acute myeloid leukemia.

This clonotype was counted ten times or more. The chain recombines TRBV5-1 with TRBJ2-7; 13 positions agree with TRBD2. Trimming removed 3 bases from V and 2 bases from J; junction bases left unmatched: 2. CDR1 and CDR2 (germline): SGHRS, YFSETQ. The CDR3 runs to 15 residues. The CDR3 protein is CASSSGLAGAYEQYV. The CDR3, as DNA: TGCGCCAGCAGCTCAGGACTAGCGGGGGCCTACGAGCAGTACGTC.

The table lists this clonotype with a few counts. J is TRBJ2-3 and V is TRBV28; the D call may be TRBD1 or TRBD2 (5 bases each). This CDR3 region has 15 residues. Germline CDR1 and CDR2: MDHEN and SYDVKM. V shed 6 bases and J shed 2 bases, with 15 bases lying between them. As DNA, the CDR3 is TGTGCCAGCAGAACCGGGACCTTTCCCACAGATACGCAGTATTTT. It translates to CASRTGTFPTDTQYF.

This clonotype was counted many times. This chain joins TRBV6-5 and TRBJ1-6, with D possibly TRBD1 on 5 matching bases. V was pared by 9 bases and J by 7 bases, with 7 bases between. The CDR3 spans 11 residues. Germline V gene sequence: CDR1 MNHEY, CDR2 SVGAGI. The CDR3 sequence: CARNRNSPLHF. The CDR3 nucleotides read TGTGCCAGGAACAGGAATTCACCCCTCCACTTT.

This clonotype was seen repeatedly, ten times or more. The J gene is TRBJ2-5, the V gene TRBV20-1; 11 bases line up with TRBD2. The CDR3 length is 13 residues. V dropped 6 bases and J dropped 5; count of bases not matched to a gene: 5. Germline CDR1 is DFQATT and CDR2 is SNEGSKA (reference sequence). The CDR3 spells CSAPLAGGETQYF. DNA of the CDR3: TGCAGTGCCCCCCTAGCGGGGGGTGAGACCCAGTACTTC.

There are a few counts of this clonotype. V usage is TRBV7-8 and J usage is TRBJ1-5, with a weak D call TRBD1 (5 bases). Deletions cut 1 base from V and 0 bases from J, with 10 bases between. The CDR3 extends over 16 amino acids. Germline CDR1 reads SGHVS; CDR2 reads FQNEAQ. In DNA, the CDR3 is TGTGCCAGCAGCTTAGAAGGGGTCCTTAGCAATCAGCCCCAGCATTTT. Its translation is CASSLEGVLSNQPQHF.

J is TRBJ2-5 and V is TRBV15, with D perhaps TRBD2 (5 bases). The CDR3 extends over 16 amino acids. Germline V gene sequence: CDR1 LNHNV, CDR2 YYDKDF (reference sequence). V was cut by 1 base and J by 1 base, with 13 bases left in between. CDR3 bases: TGTGCCACCAGCAGAGGGGCTAGCCTACCCCAAGAGACCCAGTACTTC. Amino acids: CATSRGASLPQETQYF.

This clonotype was recorded a few times. J is TRBJ1-4 and V is TRBV12-3 or TRBV12-4, with D hard to call. The CDR3 contains 13 residues. Trimming stripped 1 base from V and 7 bases from J, with 7 bases between. The DNA for the CDR3 is TGTGCCAGCAGTTTAGACGAGGGTGAAAAACTGTTTTTT. Translation: CASSLDEGEKLFF.

Many counts were recorded for this clonotype. The V gene is TRBV20-1, the J gene TRBJ1-4, with D maybe TRBD1 (6 bases). The ends were cut back, 6 bases at V and 3 bases at J, with 14 bases in the middle. The germline V gene has CDR1 DFQATT and CDR2 SNEGSKA (reference sequence). The CDR3 extends over 14 amino acids. This CDR3 is CSAARGASNEKLFF. The CDR3 DNA is TGCAGTGCCGCACGGGGGGCCTCTAATGAAAAACTGTTTTTT.

This clonotype has ten or more counts. The CDR3 spells CSAKTGTGPNQPQHF. Here the CDR3 DNA reads TGCAGTGCTAAGACAGGGACAGGGCCTAATCAGCCCCAGCATTTT. V is TRBV20-1 and J is TRBJ1-5, with 9 bases identical to TRBD1. CDR3 length: 15 residues. Germline V gene data show CDR1 as DFQATT and CDR2 as SNEGSKA (reference sequence). The trim removed 4 bases at V and 4 bases at J, leaving 8 bases unmatched.

In this sample, this clonotype turned up many times. This rearrangement joins TRBV6-2 or TRBV6-3 to TRBJ2-1; D unresolved. V was cut by 5 bases and J by 0 bases, with 11 bases left in between. CDR3 size: 15 residues. Germline-derived CDR1 and CDR2 are MNHEY and SVGEGT. The DNA for the CDR3 is TGTGCCAGCAGTCCAGGCCTCCGCTCCTACAATGAGCAGTTCTTC. Its translation is CASSPGLRSYNEQFF.

This clonotype was observed a handful of times. The chain is built from TRBV12-3 or TRBV12-4 and TRBJ1-2, with D possibly being TRBD1 (5 bases). The length of the CDR3 is 14 residues. Trimming shortened V by 7 bases and J by 2 bases, and 14 bases separated the two germline ends. The CDR3 region has the DNA TGTGCCAGCACCGTGGGACTGTCGAACTATGGCTACACCTTC. This translates into CASTVGLSNYGYTF.

In its sample, this clonotype was seen many times. The chain combines TRBV6-5 with TRBJ1-2, with D maybe TRBD1 (5 bases). The CDR3 is 14 residues long. V was clipped by 0 bases and J by 6 bases, with 11 bases between them. The germline V gene has CDR1 MNHEY and CDR2 SVGAGI. The CDR3 DNA sequence: TGTGCCAGCAGTTACTCGGGGGGAGGCCATGGCTACACCTTC. Amino acids: CASSYSGGGHGYTF.

This clonotype was observed at least ten times. This rearrangement joins TRBV15 to TRBJ2-7; D is perhaps TRBD1 (6 bases). Germline lookup yields CDR1 LNHNV and CDR2 YYDKDF (reference sequence). The CDR3 length is 12 residues. The V end was cut by 3 bases, the J end by 6 bases, with 9 bases between. CDR3 amino acids: CATSRGAVEQYF. In nucleotides, the CDR3 is TGTGCCACCAGCAGGGGGGCGGTCGAGCAGTACTTC.

This clonotype was picked up many times. This chain joins TRBV10-1 and TRBJ2-5; no definite D call. Deletions cut 4 bases from V and 5 bases from J, with 8 bases between. Looked up from germline, CDR1 is WNHNN and CDR2 is SYGVQD (reference sequence). This CDR3 spans 12 amino acids. The CDR3 coding sequence is TGCGCCAGCAGTGGACAAACGGAGACCCAGTACTTC. This encodes CASSGQTETQYF.

This clonotype was detected only a few times. This sequence joins TRBV2 and TRBJ2-2, with D possibly being TRBD2 (5 bases). Germline V gene sequence: CDR1 SNHLY, CDR2 FYNNEI. Deletions cut 6 bases from V and 4 bases from J, with 12 bases between. The CDR3 is 14 amino acids. CDR3 DNA: TGTGCCAGCAGCTCGCGAGGGAGCACCGGGGAGCTGTTTTTT. Encoded protein: CASSSRGSTGELFF.

This clonotype was detected ten times or more. The chain recombines TRBV20-1 with TRBJ1-4; D unclear. This CDR3 comprises 11 residues. V shed 4 bases and J shed 5 bases, with 5 bases lying between them. CDR1 is DFQATT and CDR2 is SNEGSKA in the germline V gene (reference sequence). The CDR3: CSATPNEKLFF. For the CDR3, the DNA is TGCAGTGCTACACCCAATGAAAAACTGTTTTTT.